Detailed here is one TCR beta chain. The data originate from a study of blood T cell repertoires in COVID-19. At the level of the study: Acute and convalescent COVID-19 specimens originated in the United States, Italy and Spain. T cells, B-cell-depleted T cells, or PBMCs provided the cDNA or gDNA that served as material.

The CDR3 length is 19 residues. Germline CDR1 reads SGDLS; CDR2 reads YYNGEE. V was shortened by 0 bases and J by 0 bases, with 18 bases between the two germline ends. Sequencing was performed with immunoSEQ multiplex PCR; in TCRdb, only in-frame clones are kept and a portion is missing. This repertoire shows some 180,000 clones, nearly 90% found once; its top ten account for around a fifth. Source material: peripheral blood. The clonotype originates from a man aged 55 to 70 with active or convalescent COVID-19. This chain connects TRBV9 to TRBJ1-4, with TRBD1 as a possible D gene (6 bases). For the CDR3, the DNA is TGTGCCAGCAGCGTAGCGATGCGGCAGGGGTTTGCAACTAATGAAAAACTGTTTTTT. Its protein is CASSVAMRQGFATNEKLFF.